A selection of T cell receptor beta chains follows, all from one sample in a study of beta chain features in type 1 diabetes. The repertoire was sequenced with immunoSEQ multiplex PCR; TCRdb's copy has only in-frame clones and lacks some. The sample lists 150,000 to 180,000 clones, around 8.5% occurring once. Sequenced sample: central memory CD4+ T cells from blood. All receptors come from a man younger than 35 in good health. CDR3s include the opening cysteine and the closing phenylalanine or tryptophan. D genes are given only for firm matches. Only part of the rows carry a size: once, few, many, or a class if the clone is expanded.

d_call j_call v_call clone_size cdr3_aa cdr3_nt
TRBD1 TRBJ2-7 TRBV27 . CASSLGQGERGSYEQYF TGTGCCAGCAGTTTGGGACAGGGTGAAAGGGGCTCCTACGAGCAGTACTTC
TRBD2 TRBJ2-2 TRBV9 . CASSIQTSVGGELFF TGTGCCAGCAGCATCCAAACTAGCGTGGGCGGGGAGCTGTTTTTT
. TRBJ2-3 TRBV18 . CASSPRAGDSTDTQYF TGTGCCAGCTCACCACGGGCAGGGGATAGCACAGATACGCAGTATTTT
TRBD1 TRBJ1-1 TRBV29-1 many CSVPTPPGQGNTEAFF TGCAGCGTCCCAACCCCCCCGGGACAGGGGAACACTGAAGCTTTCTTT
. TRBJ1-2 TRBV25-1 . CASSERAGWGYTF TGTGCCAGCAGTGAAAGAGCAGGATGGGGCTACACCTTC
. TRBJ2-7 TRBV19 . CASSTRSSGGSYEQYF TGTGCCAGTAGTACCCGCAGTAGCGGCGGTTCCTACGAGCAGTACTTC
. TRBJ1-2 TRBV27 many CASSSPYYGYTF TGTGCCAGCAGTTCCCCGTACTATGGCTACACCTTC
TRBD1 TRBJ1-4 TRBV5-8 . CASSLYPGGRNEKLFF TGTGCCAGCAGCTTGTACCCAGGGGGCAGAAATGAAAAACTGTTTTTT
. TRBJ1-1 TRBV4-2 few CASSQVGKGGTEAFF TGTGCCAGCAGCCAAGTGGGGAAAGGGGGCACTGAAGCTTTCTTT
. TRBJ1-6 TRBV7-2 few CASSPRRGLESPLHF TGTGCCAGCAGCCCCCGTCGGGGGTTGGAATCACCCCTCCACTTT
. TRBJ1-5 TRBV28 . CASSRGSGDQPQHF TGTGCCAGCAGTAGGGGGTCAGGGGATCAGCCCCAGCATTTT
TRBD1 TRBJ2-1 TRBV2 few CASSTRGEQFF TGTGCCAGCAGCACCAGGGGGGAGCAGTTCTTC
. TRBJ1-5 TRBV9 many CASSHDYNQPQHF TGTGCCAGCAGTCACGACTACAATCAGCCCCAGCATTTT
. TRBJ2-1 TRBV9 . CASSPTHNRDPRDEQFF TGTGCCAGCAGCCCAACCCATAACAGGGACCCTAGGGATGAGCAGTTCTTC
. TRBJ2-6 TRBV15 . CATSSRERRANVLTF TGTGCCACCAGCAGTAGGGAGAGAAGGGCCAACGTCCTGACTTTC
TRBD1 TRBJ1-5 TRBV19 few CASRQRTGGWQPQHF TGTGCCAGTAGACAACGGACAGGGGGCTGGCAGCCCCAGCATTTT
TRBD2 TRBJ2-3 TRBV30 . CAWSRTSGSDTQYF TGTGCCTGGAGTAGGACTAGCGGGAGTGATACGCAGTATTTT
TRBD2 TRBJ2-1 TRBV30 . CAWSVLAGGPYEQFF TGTGCCTGGAGTGTACTAGCGGGAGGGCCGTATGAGCAGTTCTTC
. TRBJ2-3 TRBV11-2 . CASSPQADTQYF TGTGCCAGCAGCCCCCAGGCGGATACGCAGTATTTT
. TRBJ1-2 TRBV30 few CAWSGLSISGYGYTF TGTGCCTGGAGTGGTTTGAGCATTTCGGGGTATGGCTACACCTTC
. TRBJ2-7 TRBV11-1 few CASKTRDTSYEQYF TGTGCCAGCAAGACCCGGGACACTTCCTACGAGCAGTACTTC
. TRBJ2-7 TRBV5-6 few CASSLADYEQYF TGTGCCAGCAGTTTGGCCGACTACGAGCAGTACTTC
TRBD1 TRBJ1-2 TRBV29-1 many CSVEARGQIGTF TGCAGCGTTGAGGCCAGGGGGCAAATCGGCACCTTC
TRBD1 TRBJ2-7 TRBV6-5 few CASSYQGESYEQYF TGTGCCAGCAGTTACCAGGGGGAGTCCTACGAGCAGTACTTC
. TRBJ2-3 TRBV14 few CASSPYWGTGSTDTQYF TGTGCCAGCAGCCCGTACTGGGGGACTGGGAGCACAGATACGCAGTATTTT
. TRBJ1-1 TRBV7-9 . CASSPGSSVRNTEAFF TGTGCCAGCAGCCCTGGTTCTTCAGTCCGGAACACTGAAGCTTTCTTT
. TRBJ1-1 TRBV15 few CATSRGDMNTEAFF TGTGCCACCAGCAGAGGGGACATGAACACTGAAGCTTTCTTT
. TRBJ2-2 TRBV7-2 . CASSSVPGELFF TGTGCCAGCAGTTCCGTCCCCGGGGAGCTGTTTTTT
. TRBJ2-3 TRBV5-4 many CASSLDQRSTDTQYF TGTGCCAGCAGCTTGGATCAGCGGAGCACAGATACGCAGTATTTT
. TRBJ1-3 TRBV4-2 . CASSPRGRDSGNTIYF TGTGCCAGCAGCCCTAGGGGGAGGGACTCTGGAAACACCATATATTTT
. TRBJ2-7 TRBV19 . CASSSPGATYEQYF TGTGCCAGTAGTTCACCAGGGGCTACCTACGAGCAGTACTTC
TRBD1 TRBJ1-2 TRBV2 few CASSIGTGENYGYTF TGTGCCAGCAGTATCGGGACAGGGGAAAACTATGGCTACACCTTC
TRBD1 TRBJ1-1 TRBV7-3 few CASSLAGGNTEAFF TGTGCCAGCAGCTTAGCAGGGGGGAACACTGAAGCTTTCTTT
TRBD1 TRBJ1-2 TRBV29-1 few CSVGGGQGSYGYTF TGCAGCGTTGGGGGTGGACAGGGGAGCTATGGCTACACCTTC
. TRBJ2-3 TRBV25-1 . CASSDTRGTDTQYF TGTGCCAGCAGTGATACCCGGGGCACAGATACGCAGTATTTT
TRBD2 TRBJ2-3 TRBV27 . CASSSRGLALTQYF TGTGCCAGCAGTTCGCGTGGACTAGCTCTTACGCAGTATTTT
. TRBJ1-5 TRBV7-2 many CASSLGLTSPSGVAQHF TGTGCCAGCAGCTTAGGTCTGACCAGTCCCTCGGGGGTGGCCCAGCATTTT
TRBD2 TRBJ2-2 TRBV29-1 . CSAEGTSGGATGELFF TGCAGCGCTGAAGGGACTAGCGGGGGGGCCACCGGGGAGCTGTTTTTT
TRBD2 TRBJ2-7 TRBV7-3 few CASSYGRFDEQYF TGTGCCAGCAGCTACGGGAGGTTCGACGAGCAGTACTTC
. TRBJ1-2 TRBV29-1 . CSVEGTTLYGYTF TGCAGCGTTGAGGGGACAACTCTCTATGGCTACACCTTC
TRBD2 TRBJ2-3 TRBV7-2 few CASSLGGSGAADTQYF TGTGCCAGCAGCTTAGGTGGTAGCGGGGCTGCAGATACGCAGTATTTT
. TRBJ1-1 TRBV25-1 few CASSESAGRMNTEAFF TGTGCCAGCAGTGAATCGGCGGGACGGATGAACACTGAAGCTTTCTTT
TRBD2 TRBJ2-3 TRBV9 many CASSPGTSGAVDTQYF TGTGCCAGCAGCCCCGGGACTAGCGGGGCGGTAGATACGCAGTATTTT
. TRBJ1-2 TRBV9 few CASSPSPASNYGYTF TGTGCCAGCAGCCCCTCACCAGCGTCTAACTATGGCTACACCTTC
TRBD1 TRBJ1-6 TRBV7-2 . CASSLVATGGSLALHF TGTGCCAGCAGCTTAGTCGCGACAGGGGGCTCACTGGCCCTCCACTTT
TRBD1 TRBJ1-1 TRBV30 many CAWGRTGATEAFF TGTGCCTGGGGGAGGACAGGGGCGACTGAAGCTTTCTTT
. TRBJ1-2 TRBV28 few CASRVGGAMNYGYTF TGTGCCAGCAGAGTCGGGGGGGCGATGAACTATGGCTACACCTTC
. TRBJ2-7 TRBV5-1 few CASSLEPGVIYEQYF TGCGCCAGCAGCTTGGAGCCCGGGGTTATCTACGAGCAGTACTTC
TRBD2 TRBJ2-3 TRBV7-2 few CASSLAAYSGKTQYF TGTGCCAGCAGCTTAGCTGCCTATAGCGGGAAAACGCAGTATTTT
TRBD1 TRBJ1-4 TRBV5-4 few CASGDTGGETNEKLFF TGTGCCAGCGGAGATACAGGGGGCGAAACTAATGAAAAACTGTTTTTT
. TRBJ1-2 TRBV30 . CAWSAIRTATIYGYTF TGTGCCTGGAGCGCCATCCGGACAGCAACCATCTATGGCTACACCTTC
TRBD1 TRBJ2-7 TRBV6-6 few CASSRDSYEQYF TGTGCCAGCAGCCGGGACAGCTACGAGCAGTACTTC
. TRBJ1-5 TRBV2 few CASSEEGQVRQPQHF TGTGCCAGCAGTGAAGAGGGGCAGGTCCGTCAGCCCCAGCATTTT
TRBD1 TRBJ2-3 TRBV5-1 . CASSLGTGPTDTQYF TGCGCCAGCAGCTTGGGGACAGGACCAACAGATACGCAGTATTTT
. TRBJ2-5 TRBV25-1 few CASSEAGREWREQYF TGTGCCAGCAGTGAAGCGGGCAGGGAATGGAGGGAGCAGTACTTC